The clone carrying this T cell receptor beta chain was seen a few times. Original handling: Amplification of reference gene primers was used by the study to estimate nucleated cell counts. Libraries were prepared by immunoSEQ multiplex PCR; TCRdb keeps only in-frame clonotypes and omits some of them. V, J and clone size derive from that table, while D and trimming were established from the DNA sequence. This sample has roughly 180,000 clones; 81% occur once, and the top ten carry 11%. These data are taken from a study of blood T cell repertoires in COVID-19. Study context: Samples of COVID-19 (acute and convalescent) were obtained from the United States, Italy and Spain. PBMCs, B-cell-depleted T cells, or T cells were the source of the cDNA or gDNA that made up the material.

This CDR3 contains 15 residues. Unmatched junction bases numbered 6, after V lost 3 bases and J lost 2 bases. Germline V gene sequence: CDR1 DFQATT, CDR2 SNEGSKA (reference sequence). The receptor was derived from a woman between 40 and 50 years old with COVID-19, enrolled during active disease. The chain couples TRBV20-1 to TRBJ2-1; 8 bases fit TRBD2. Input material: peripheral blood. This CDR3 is CSASRGGLPYNEQFF. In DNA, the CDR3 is TGCAGTGCTAGTCGGGGGGGTCTCCCCTACAATGAGCAGTTCTTC.